Listed below are T cell receptor beta chains from one sample, sequenced in a study of control samples from healthy donors and cancer patients. Sequencing used immunoSEQ multiplex PCR; TCRdb keeps in-frame clones, though not all of them. Of over 100,000 clones listed, about nine tenths are singletons. The specimen was blood. Receptors originate from a human donor in good health. The donor label of this sample is uncertain. The CDR3 runs from the conserved cysteine through the conserved F or W. The D gene is left open where the match is weak. A row's size may be missing; if present it is once, few, many or a size class.

D: TRBD1; length: 15; size: NA; J: TRBJ1-6; V: TRBV6-5; DNA: TGTGCCAGCAGCCCCGGGACAGGGAATTTTTCACCCCTCCACTTT; CDR3: CASSPGTGNFSPLHF
D: TRBD2; length: 16; size: once; J: TRBJ2-1; V: TRBV12-5; DNA: TGTGCTAGTGGTTTGGTCCTAGCGGGGGTTTACAATGAGCAGTTCTTC; CDR3: CASGLVLAGVYNEQFF
D: NA; length: 16; size: once; J: TRBJ1-2; V: TRBV5-4; DNA: TGTGCCAGCAGCGCGGGAGGGACACGGGGCAACTATGGCTACACCTTC; CDR3: CASSAGGTRGNYGYTF
D: NA; length: 14; size: NA; J: TRBJ2-5; V: TRBV5-1; DNA: TGCGCCAGCAGCCCTGGACTATCGAAGGAGACCCAGTACTTC; CDR3: CASSPGLSKETQYF
D: TRBD1; length: 13; size: once; J: TRBJ2-7; V: TRBV5-1; DNA: TGCGCCAGCAGCAGGACAGGGCTGTACGAGCAGTACTTC; CDR3: CASSRTGLYEQYF
D: NA; length: 11; size: NA; J: TRBJ1-1; V: TRBV2; DNA: TGTGCCAGCAGTGGGGGTACTGAAGCTTTCTTT; CDR3: CASSGGTEAFF
D: NA; length: 10; size: NA; J: TRBJ1-2; V: TRBV2; DNA: TGTGCCACGGACAATTCTGGCTACACCTTC; CDR3: CATDNSGYTF
D: TRBD1; length: 15; size: few; J: TRBJ2-3; V: TRBV6-5; DNA: TGTGCCAGCAGGCCAGGGGGAAGCTCAACAGATACGCAGTATTTT; CDR3: CASRPGGSSTDTQYF
D: TRBD1; length: 14; size: NA; J: TRBJ1-2; V: TRBV30; DNA: TGTGCCTGGAGCCACTCCGGGACAGGGGACGGCTACACCTTC; CDR3: CAWSHSGTGDGYTF
D: NA; length: 14; size: NA; J: TRBJ2-3; V: TRBV6-2/TRBV6-3; DNA: TGTGCCAGCAGCCCTGGACGGGCGACAGATACGCAGTATTTT; CDR3: CASSPGRATDTQYF
D: NA; length: 12; size: NA; J: TRBJ2-5; V: TRBV13; DNA: TGTGCCAGCAAGGCCCTCGGAGAGACCCAGTACTTC; CDR3: CASKALGETQYF
D: TRBD1; length: 19; size: NA; J: TRBJ1-3; V: TRBV7-9; DNA: TGTGCCAGCAGCCTAGCGGGACAGGGGGTACGAGAGGCTGGAAACACCATATATTTT; CDR3: CASSLAGQGVREAGNTIYF
D: NA; length: 11; size: once; J: TRBJ2-1; V: TRBV30; DNA: TGTGCCTGGACGCCGGGACTGACGCAGTTCTTC; CDR3: CAWTPGLTQFF
D: TRBD1; length: 14; size: NA; J: TRBJ1-2; V: TRBV27; DNA: TGTGCCAGCAGTAACAGGGGGCGCGACTATGGCTACACCTTC; CDR3: CASSNRGRDYGYTF
D: NA; length: 15; size: NA; J: TRBJ1-1; V: TRBV6-5; DNA: TGTGCCAGCAGTTACTCGAGGGGGGGTAACACTGAAGCTTTCTTT; CDR3: CASSYSRGGNTEAFF
D: TRBD1; length: 16; size: few; J: TRBJ1-1; V: TRBV5-6; DNA: TGTGCCAGCAGACGGGGACAGGGTCGGGGGGACACTGAAGCTTTCTTT; CDR3: CASRRGQGRGDTEAFF
D: NA; length: 13; size: NA; J: TRBJ2-2; V: TRBV11-2; DNA: TGTGCCAGCAGCTCATGGGACACCGGGGAGCTGTTTTTT; CDR3: CASSSWDTGELFF
D: NA; length: 13; size: NA; J: TRBJ1-2; V: TRBV6-6; DNA: TGTGCCAGCAGTTACTCGACCTCGCAAGGCTACACCTTC; CDR3: CASSYSTSQGYTF
D: NA; length: 12; size: NA; J: TRBJ1-2; V: TRBV13; DNA: TGTGCCAGCAGCTTAGGGAGGGTTGGCTACACCTTC; CDR3: CASSLGRVGYTF
D: NA; length: 12; size: NA; J: TRBJ1-4; V: TRBV7-9; DNA: TGTGCCAGCAGCGTATCGAGAGAAAAACTGTTTTTT; CDR3: CASSVSREKLFF
D: TRBD2; length: 14; size: NA; J: TRBJ2-4; V: TRBV18; DNA: TGTGCCAGCTCACCACTCCCGGGGGGGAACATTCAGTACTTC; CDR3: CASSPLPGGNIQYF
D: NA; length: 16; size: NA; J: TRBJ1-3; V: TRBV2; DNA: TGTGCCAGCACCCCTTTCGGCGGGAGAACTGGAAACACCATATATTTT; CDR3: CASTPFGGRTGNTIYF
D: NA; length: 15; size: NA; J: TRBJ2-3; V: TRBV5-4; DNA: TGTGCCAGCAGCTACCTATTTGAGGGCACAGATACGCAGTATTTT; CDR3: CASSYLFEGTDTQYF
D: NA; length: 14; size: NA; J: TRBJ2-4; V: TRBV28; DNA: TGTACCAGCGTACATCAGGGGGCCAAAAACATTCAGTACTTC; CDR3: CTSVHQGAKNIQYF
D: NA; length: 14; size: once; J: TRBJ1-6; V: TRBV5-6; DNA: TGTGCCAGCATGGGGATTGCCCGTAATTCACCCCTCCACTTT; CDR3: CASMGIARNSPLHF
D: NA; length: 11; size: NA; J: TRBJ2-1; V: TRBV5-5; DNA: TGTGCCAGCAGCTTCGCAGATGAGCAGTTCTTC; CDR3: CASSFADEQFF
D: NA; length: 14; size: NA; J: TRBJ1-5; V: TRBV4-1; DNA: TGCGCCAGCAGCCAAGCGCAAAGCAATCAGCCCCAGCATTTT; CDR3: CASSQAQSNQPQHF
D: NA; length: 15; size: NA; J: TRBJ1-5; V: TRBV2; DNA: TGTGCCAGCAGTGGAGACGGGACTAGCAATCAGCCCCAGCATTTT; CDR3: CASSGDGTSNQPQHF
D: NA; length: 13; size: once; J: TRBJ2-5; V: TRBV4-3; DNA: TGCGCCAGCAGCTCTTCACTCCAAGAGACCCAGTACTTC; CDR3: CASSSSLQETQYF
D: NA; length: 15; size: NA; J: TRBJ2-3; V: TRBV10-3; DNA: TGTGCCATCAGTGCTCCTAGCGCAAGCACAGATACGCAGTATTTT; CDR3: CAISAPSASTDTQYF
D: TRBD1; length: 14; size: NA; J: TRBJ1-3; V: TRBV5-4; DNA: TGTGCCAGCAGCTGGACAGGGATTGGAAACACCATATATTTT; CDR3: CASSWTGIGNTIYF
D: NA; length: 15; size: NA; J: TRBJ2-7; V: TRBV11-2; DNA: TGTGCCAGTTCTAAAGGGGGGGACTCCCTCTACGAGCAGTACTTC; CDR3: CASSKGGDSLYEQYF
D: NA; length: 15; size: NA; J: TRBJ2-3; V: TRBV5-1; DNA: TGCGCCAGCAGCGGGGACTTTACTAGCACAGATACGCAGTATTTT; CDR3: CASSGDFTSTDTQYF
D: NA; length: 14; size: NA; J: TRBJ2-3; V: TRBV5-5; DNA: TGTGCCAGCAGCTTGTCAGGGGACACAGATACGCAGTATTTT; CDR3: CASSLSGDTDTQYF
D: TRBD1; length: 18; size: NA; J: TRBJ2-6; V: TRBV7-6; DNA: TGTGCCAGCAGCTTAGGGGGCGCAGGGGGCGATGGGGCCAACGTCCTGACTTTC; CDR3: CASSLGGAGGDGANVLTF
D: TRBD1; length: 15; size: NA; J: TRBJ2-1; V: TRBV12-5; DNA: TGTGCTAGTGGCACCCCAGGACAGGGGATGAATGAGCAGTTCTTC; CDR3: CASGTPGQGMNEQFF
D: TRBD1; length: 14; size: NA; J: TRBJ1-1; V: TRBV2; DNA: TGTGCCAGCAGTAAACAGGGGGCTGGGACTGAAGCTTTCTTT; CDR3: CASSKQGAGTEAFF
D: NA; length: 16; size: NA; J: TRBJ1-4; V: TRBV30; DNA: TGTGCCTGGAGTGTACCCGGGAGCCGTTATAATGAAAAACTGTTTTTT; CDR3: CAWSVPGSRYNEKLFF
D: NA; length: 16; size: once; J: TRBJ2-1; V: TRBV10-1; DNA: TGCGCCAGCAGTGAGGCCACAGGGAAGACCTACAATGAGCAGTTCTTC; CDR3: CASSEATGKTYNEQFF
D: NA; length: 14; size: NA; J: TRBJ1-4; V: TRBV6-6; DNA: TGTGCCAGCAGTTACGGACAGCTTAATGAAAAACTGTTTTTT; CDR3: CASSYGQLNEKLFF